Below are 8 T cell receptor beta chains sequenced from a single sample in a study of shared clonotypes between healthy human individuals. Method: immunoSEQ multiplex PCR; TCRdb's copy keeps in-frame clones and lacks some. The profile shows roughly 2,000,000 clones, 80% to 95% of them singletons. Terminally differentiated effector memory CD45RA+ cells were excluded by CCR7 positive selection of CD45RO-negative cells. Sample: naive CD8+ T cells from PBMCs. These receptors came from a young man in good health. Some clones in this sample may be carry-over from other donors' samples.

The rearrangement uses TRBV15 and TRBJ2-1; 11 bases are shared with TRBD2. The CDR3 runs 15 residues. V trimming: 5 bases; J trimming: 2 bases; junction bases outside the gene matches: 2. The germline gives CDR1 LNHNV, CDR2 YYDKDF (reference sequence). The chain's CDR3 is CATSSLAGAYNEQFF. In DNA form, the CDR3 reads TGTGCCACCAGCTCACTAGCGGGGGCCTACAATGAGCAGTTCTTC.

The V and J genes are TRBV28 and TRBJ1-1; unclear D gene. Trimming left V 6 bases short and J 6 bases short, with 11 bases between. Germline V gene sequence: CDR1 MDHEN, CDR2 SYDVKM. This CDR3 spans 12 amino acids. CDR3 region: CASRSPVPEAFF. Written as DNA, the CDR3 is TGTGCCAGCAGGTCCCCTGTGCCTGAAGCTTTCTTT. The full variable domain, rest sourced from reference TRBV28 and TRBJ1-1, is DVKVTQSSRYLVKRTGEKVFLECVQDMDHENMFWYRQDPGLGLRLIYFSYDVKMKEKGDIPEGYSVSREKKERFSLILESASTNQTSMYLCASRSPVPEAFFGQGTRLTVV.

This sequence joins TRBV19 and TRBJ1-1; D ambiguous. There are 14 residues in the CDR3. V was pared by 3 bases and J by 0 bases, with 8 bases between. The germline CDR1 and CDR2 sequences are LNHDA and SQIVND (reference sequence). CDR3 amino acids: CASSIGYMNTEAFF. The CDR3 nucleotides are TGTGCCAGTAGTATTGGCTACATGAACACTGAAGCTTTCTTT.

This rearrangement joins TRBV7-8 to TRBJ2-1; D is possibly TRBD2 (6 bases). Germline V gene sequence: CDR1 SGHVS, CDR2 FQNEAQ. This CDR3 spans 15 amino acids. With 4 bases removed from V and 5 bases from J, the gap between germline ends came to 15 bases. The CDR3 nucleotides read TGTGCCAGCAGCTCCATTAGCGGAACTAACAATGAGCAGTTCTTC. This codes for CASSSISGTNNEQFF.

This chain uses TRBV7-9 with TRBJ2-1, with 10 bases identical to TRBD1. This CDR3 spans 15 amino acids. Germline V lookup: CDR1 SEHNR, CDR2 FQNEAQ (reference sequence). V dropped 5 bases and J dropped 4; count of bases not matched to a gene: 5. The CDR3 region is CASSPRQGAYNEQFF. In DNA form, the CDR3 reads TGTGCCAGCAGCCCCAGACAGGGGGCTTACAATGAGCAGTTCTTC. The whole variable domain, remainder taken from reference TRBV7-9 and TRBJ2-1, is DTGVSQNPRHKITKRGQNVTFRCDPISEHNRLYWYRQTLGQGPEFLTYFQNEAQLEKSRLLSDRFSAERPKGSFSTLEIQRTEQGDSAMYLCASSPRQGAYNEQFFGPGTRLTVL.

This sequence joins TRBV2 and TRBJ2-1; the D gene is possibly TRBD2 (5 bases). Germline V CDR1 and CDR2: SNHLY, FYNNEI. CDR3 length: 16 amino acids. Trimming cost V 8 bases and J 1 base, with 18 bases left between them. The CDR3 region has the DNA TGTGCCAGCTTAGGACTTACAGACCGATCCTACAATGAGCAGTTCTTC. Protein sequence: CASLGLTDRSYNEQFF.

This rearrangement joins TRBV6-5 to TRBJ2-7, with 9 bases fitting TRBD1. The CDR3 sequence is 14 residues long. V shed 7 bases, J shed 3 bases, and the junction held 7 bases outside the gene matches. Germline lookup yields CDR1 MNHEY and CDR2 SVGAGI. CDR3 loop: CASKWGTGNYEQYF. In nucleotides, the CDR3 is TGTGCCAGCAAGTGGGGGACAGGGAACTACGAGCAGTACTTC.

This chain joins TRBV28 and TRBJ1-2, with 11 bases that match TRBD1. This CDR3 comprises 16 residues. Germline V gives CDR1 MDHEN, CDR2 SYDVKM. Trimming removed 7 bases from V and 3 bases from J; junction bases left unmatched: 10. Here the CDR3 DNA reads TGTGCCAGCACCGGGACAGGGGGTTTTGTGTACTATGGCTACACCTTC. Encoded protein: CASTGTGGFVYYGYTF.